The sample holds one count of the clone carrying this T cell receptor (beta chain). CDR3 length equals 14 residues. Germline V CDR1 and CDR2: LNHNV, YYDKDF (reference sequence). V lost 3 bases to trimming and J lost 5 bases, with 11 bases between them. This sample was included in a study of radiotherapy plus CTLA-4 blockade in lung cancer. Produced via immunoSEQ multiplex PCR; TCRdb's table is partial and in-frame only. This table has 75,000 to 100,000 clones, roughly 74% appearing once. The source was peripheral blood, collected from a patient treated with radiotherapy plus ipilimumab. This receptor was identified in a human donor with non-small cell lung cancer who had a partial response to radiotherapy plus ipilimumab. Some clones in this sample may be carry-over from other donors' samples. This chain joins TRBV15 and TRBJ1-5, with D uncertain. CDR3 DNA: TGTGCCACCAGCAGGGTGGGGAGCTATCAGCCCCAGCATTTT. Protein product: CATSRVGSYQPQHF. The full variable domain, its missing parts supplied by reference TRBV15 and TRBJ1-5, is DAMVIQNPRYQVTQFGKPVTLSCSQTLNHNVMYWYQQKSSQAPKLLFHYYDKDFNNEADTPDNFQSRRPNTSFCFLDIRSPGLGDTAMYLCATSRVGSYQPQHFGDGTRLSIL.